Each of the 8 T cell receptor beta chains below was sequenced from the same sample in a study of tumor-infiltrating lymphocytes in primary liver carcinoma. Starting from around 510 ng of total RNA, TCR beta cDNA was produced with a primer in the constant region. Investigators got TCR beta libraries out of three nested multiplex PCR rounds, done with slightly modified ARM-PCR. Two initial PCR rounds of 10 to 11 cycles each paired TRBV1-TRBV30 forward primers with a C-beta reverse primer. TCRdb passed the multiplex PCR reads through MiXCR, listing each CDR3 protein once. Of some 130,000 distinct CDR3 sequences in the sample, around 70% are singletons; the top ten hold about 8%. Both RNA and DNA were isolated together from around 20-30 mg of bulk tissue that had not been sorted. Sequences were obtained from tumor-adjacent normal liver tissue. The receptors were sampled from a woman in her fifties or sixties with primary liver carcinoma and hepatitis B virus infection.

This clonotype has only one observation. A much larger clonotype is one base distant, so this may be a read error. The J gene is TRBJ2-1, the V gene TRBV5-1; 8 bases agree with TRBD2. Germline V gene lookup returns CDR1 SGHRS and CDR2 YFSETQ. The CDR3 loop spans 16 amino acids. This CDR3 reads CASSLDQRETHNEKFF. The CDR3 DNA follows: TGCGCCAGCAGCTTGGACCAGCGGGAGACTCACAATGAGAAGTTCTTC.

Note on this clonotype: Being one base from a much bigger clone, this may be a read error. The chain couples TRBV4-1 to TRBJ1-3; weak D call: TRBD1 (5 bases). The germline V gene has CDR1 MGHRA and CDR2 YSYEKL. CDR3 size: 15 residues. CDR3 DNA: TGCGCCAGCAGCCAAGAAGCGGGACCTGGAAACGCCATATATTTT. Protein product: CASSQEAGPGNAIYF.

With regard to this clonotype: The junction differs from germline at one of its ends, possibly a read error. The chain links TRBV29-1 to TRBJ1-1; weak D call: TRBD1 (6 bases). The germline V gene has CDR1 SQVTM and CDR2 ANQGSEA. The CDR3 extends over 12 amino acids. The CDR3 DNA reads as TGTAGCGTACTGGGGGCTCGCATTGAAGCTTTCTTT. Its protein is CSVLGARIEAFF. The variable domain in full, completed from reference TRBV29-1 and TRBJ1-1, reads SAVISQKPSRDICQRGTSLTIQCQVDSQVTMMFWYRQQPGQSLTLIATANQGSEATYESGFVIDKFPISRPNLTFSTLTVSNMSPEDSSIYLCSVLGARIEAFFGQGTRLTVV.

About this clonotype: A much larger clone differs from this one at a single base, so this may be a read error. The chain has TRBV28 and TRBJ2-5, with TRBD1 as a possible D gene (5 bases). The CDR3 runs 14 residues. CDR1 is MDHEN and CDR2 is SYDVKM in the germline V gene. The V end was cut by 5 bases, the J end by 5 bases, with 15 bases between. CDR3 coding DNA: TGTGCCAGCAGTCCCCTCATAGGGGCTGAGACCCAGTACTTC. Translation gives CASSPLIGAETQYF.

The J gene is TRBJ2-1, the V gene TRBV11-2; perhaps TRBD1 as D (6 bases). The CDR3 is 17 amino acids. V was clipped by 2 bases and J by 5 bases, with 19 bases between them. The germline V gene encodes CDR1 SGHAT and CDR2 FQNNGV. The CDR3 spells CASSLNQQGMVHNEQFF. In DNA, the CDR3 is TGTGCCAGCAGCTTAAATCAACAGGGTATGGTCCACAATGAGCAGTTCTTC.

This clonotype was seen many times. The chain links TRBV6-5 to TRBJ2-6, with D unclear. V shed 5 bases and J shed 0 bases, with 8 bases lying between them. Germline V gene sequence: CDR1 MNHEY, CDR2 SVGAGI. This CDR3 comprises 15 residues. DNA for the CDR3: TGTGCCAGCAGTCAAACAACCTCTGGGGCCAACGTCCTGACTTTC. As protein: CASSQTTSGANVLTF.

As regards this clonotype: Lacking the conserved final phenylalanine or tryptophan, this CDR3 likely reflects a read error. The CDR3, as DNA: TGTGCCTGCAGCTCTCGGACTAGCGGACCCAAAAACATTCAGTACCTC. Residues: CACSSRTSGPKNIQYL. The gene calls are TRBV5-6 and TRBJ2-4; 10 positions agree with TRBD2. The V gene's germline CDR1 is SGHDT and CDR2 YYEEEE. The CDR3 runs 16 residues.

As regards this clonotype: One junction end disagrees with the germline gene, perhaps due to a read error. The gene calls are TRBV12-3 or TRBV12-4 and TRBJ2-1; TRBD2 aligns across 10 bases. The CDR3 is 18 amino acids. The CDR3 here is CTSSLEREGRRSYNDQFF. The CDR3 DNA reads TGTACCAGCAGTTTGGAGCGGGAGGGCCGCCGATCCTACAATGATCAGTTCTTC.